A single sample is the source of the 15 T cell receptor beta chains below, sequenced in a study of Ad26.COV2.S vaccination and SARS-CoV-2 variants. Treatment here: roughly 18 received Ad26.COV2.S at low or high dose, single or two shots; 5 received placebo; per-sample allocation not given. Material that was analyzed had been drawn on day 63 after the first vaccine or placebo injection. This table comes from immunoSEQ multiplex PCR, and its TCRdb copy is limited to in-frame clones, with some not included. The data hold approximately 500,000 clones, with around 90% observed a single time. This specimen consisted of peripheral blood, obtained in a trial of Ad26.COV2.S vaccine versus placebo. These receptors all stem from a person between 18 and 60 years old who received the Ad26.COV2.S COVID-19 vaccine or a placebo.

V usage is TRBV5-6 and J usage is TRBJ2-5, with 8 bases identical to TRBD2. V was pared by 4 bases and J by 5 bases, with 7 bases of the junction left unmatched. The CDR3 runs 14 residues. Germline V CDR1 and CDR2: SGHDT, YYEEEE. This chain's CDR3 is CASSPGGGLETQYF. DNA for the CDR3: TGTGCCAGCAGCCCGGGAGGGGGGCTGGAGACCCAGTACTTC.

The V and J genes are TRBV5-1 and TRBJ1-1; D may be TRBD1 (5 bases). The CDR3 is 18 amino acids. Looked up from germline, CDR1 is SGHRS and CDR2 is YFSETQ. With 0 bases removed from V and 2 bases from J, the gap between germline ends came to 20 bases. CDR3 in amino acids: CASSLARRDHKSNTEAFF. The CDR3 nucleotides are TGCGCCAGCAGCTTGGCCCGGCGGGACCATAAGTCTAACACTGAAGCTTTCTTT.

DNA for the CDR3: TGCGCCAGCAGCTTGTCCCGCACAGATACGCAGTATTTT. This gives the protein CASSLSRTDTQYF. The rearrangement uses TRBV5-1 and TRBJ2-3, with D hard to call. Germline CDR1 SGHRS, CDR2 YFSETQ. CDR3 length equals 13 residues. V was shortened by 1 base and J by 1 base, with 4 bases between the two germline ends.

The chain joins TRBV25-1 to TRBJ2-7, with unresolved D. Per the germline V gene, CDR1 is MGHDK and CDR2 is SYGVNS. The CDR3 runs 13 residues. With 5 bases removed from V and 4 bases from J, the gap between germline ends came to 12 bases. The CDR3, as DNA: TGTGCCAGCAGTTCCTGGGGATTATACGAGCAGTACTTC. Translation: CASSSWGLYEQYF.

V usage is TRBV11-2 and J usage is TRBJ1-1; D ambiguous. This CDR3 region has 13 residues. Per germline, CDR1 SGHAT and CDR2 FQNNGV. Trimming took off 1 base at V and 6 bases at J, with 9 bases between the two ends. The CDR3 coding sequence is TGTGCCAGCAGCTTAGGGCGCCAGTCTGAAGCTTTCTTT. Protein sequence: CASSLGRQSEAFF.

The rearrangement links TRBV28 to TRBJ1-1; perhaps TRBD1 as D (6 bases). Germline CDR1 is MDHEN and CDR2 is SYDVKM. The CDR3 consists of 13 residues. Trimming shortened V by 10 bases and J by 3 bases, and 15 bases separated the two germline ends. DNA of the CDR3: TGTGCCACCCAGGGGTCCGGCTACACTGAAGCTTTCTTT. Translation: CATQGSGYTEAFF.

This clone was seen once. This chain links TRBV28 with TRBJ2-3, with a possible D match to TRBD2 (6 bases). The CDR3 spans 16 residues. Germline CDR1 and CDR2: MDHEN and SYDVKM. V was pared by 2 bases and J by 6 bases, with 18 bases between. CDR3 protein: CASSLLRGLGADTQYF. DNA of the CDR3: TGTGCCAGCAGTTTACTTCGGGGGTTAGGGGCGGATACGCAGTATTTT. Using reference TRBV28 and TRBJ2-3 for the parts outside the CDR3, the full variable domain is DVKVTQSSRYLVKRTGEKVFLECVQDMDHENMFWYRQDPGLGLRLIYFSYDVKMKEKGDIPEGYSVSREKKERFSLILESASTNQTSMYLCASSLLRGLGADTQYFGPGTRLTVL.

The chain uses TRBV5-6 and TRBJ1-2; a possible D gene is TRBD1 (6 bases). The germline V gene encodes CDR1 SGHDT and CDR2 YYEEEE. CDR3 length: 13 residues. The germline V and J ends were trimmed by 4 bases and 8 bases, with 15 bases remaining between them. For the CDR3, the DNA is TGTGCCAGCAGCGGAGGACAGTTAACGGGCTACACCTTC. Its protein is CASSGGQLTGYTF.

This chain links TRBV19 with TRBJ2-1; 8 bases agree with TRBD1. The CDR3 extends over 15 amino acids. The germline CDR1 and CDR2 sequences are LNHDA and SQIVND (reference sequence). V was clipped by 6 bases and J by 0 bases; unmatched bases: 4. CDR3 amino acids: CASSLGTGSYNEQFF. DNA for the CDR3: TGTGCCAGTAGCCTGGGGACAGGCTCCTACAATGAGCAGTTCTTC.

The chain carries TRBV7-2 and TRBJ1-3, with no clear D. V lost 4 bases and J 1 base, leaving 8 bases between the germline ends. This CDR3 is built from 14 residues. CDR1 is SGHTA and CDR2 is FQGNSA in the germline V gene. The CDR3 here is CASSSRFSGNTIYF. CDR3 in DNA: TGTGCCAGCAGCTCAAGGTTTTCTGGAAACACCATATATTTT.

The chain employs TRBV4-2 and TRBJ2-2, with D perhaps TRBD2 (6 bases). V dropped 4 bases and J dropped 6 bases, with 15 bases sitting between them. The CDR3 runs 15 residues. Per the germline V gene, CDR1 is LGHNA and CDR2 is YNFKEQ. The DNA for the CDR3 is TGTGCCAGCAGCCCCGTTGAAAGGGACTCCGGGGAGCTGTTTTTT. It codes for CASSPVERDSGELFF.

The V gene is TRBV28, the J gene TRBJ2-3; no clear D. The CDR3 consists of 14 residues. From germline, CDR1 is MDHEN and CDR2 SYDVKM. V lost 8 bases and J lost 0, with 12 bases in between. The DNA of the CDR3 is TGTGCCAGCCACGGGTCCCCTAGCACAGATACGCAGTATTTT. As protein: CASHGSPSTDTQYF.

The V and J genes are TRBV9 and TRBJ2-1, with 7 bases lining up with TRBD1. The germline CDR1 and CDR2 sequences are SGDLS and YYNGEE. This CDR3 is built from 14 residues. The ends lost 2 bases at V and 4 bases at J; junction bases unmatched: 3. CDR3 amino acids: CASSVQTGYNEQFF. The CDR3 nucleotides are TGTGCCAGCAGCGTCCAGACAGGGTACAATGAGCAGTTCTTC. Variable domain in full (rest from reference TRBV9 and TRBJ2-1): DSGVTQTPKHLITATGQRVTLRCSPRSGDLSVYWYQQSLDQGLQFLIQYYNGEERAKGNILERFSAQQFPDLHSELNLSSLELGDSALYFCASSVQTGYNEQFFGPGTRLTVL.

The genes are TRBV15 and TRBJ2-1; 9 bases are a match to TRBD2. Germline-derived CDR1 and CDR2 are LNHNV and YYDKDF (reference sequence). The junction had 12 bases not matched to a gene; V was cut back by 5 bases and J by 10 bases. The CDR3 length is 15 residues. CDR3 nucleotide sequence: TGTGCCACCAGCCTCAGGGCGGGAGGGCCAGGGGAGCAGTTCTTC. Translating it yields CATSLRAGGPGEQFF.

This sequence joins TRBV7-9 and TRBJ2-7, with D perhaps TRBD1 (5 bases). The CDR3 is made up of 15 amino acids. V was shortened by 3 bases and J by 3 bases, with 15 bases between the two germline ends. The germline gives CDR1 SEHNR, CDR2 FQNEAQ (reference sequence). The CDR3 reads CASSFKGLGDYEQYF. The DNA of the CDR3 is TGTGCCAGCAGCTTCAAGGGGTTGGGTGACTACGAGCAGTACTTC.